Listed below are T cell receptor beta chains from one sample, sequenced in a study of T cells in Graves' hyperthyroidism and ophthalmopathy. TCRdb reanalysed the multiplex PCR reads using MiXCR and keeps one entry per CDR3 protein. The table has about 700,000 distinct CDR3 sequences, around 13% seen once. Material: blood. All receptors derive from a young woman with Graves' hyperthyroidism. Each CDR3 is given with its conserved first and last residue. Fields, in order: CDR3 protein, J gene, V gene.

CDR3 protein: CATSAAGGYIGELFF; J gene: TRBJ2-2; V gene: TRBV24-1
CDR3 protein: CASWGRGNTEAFF; J gene: TRBJ1-1; V gene: TRBV2
CDR3 protein: CASSLGQGGHQPQHF; J gene: TRBJ1-5; V gene: TRBV6-5
CDR3 protein: CASSEGQPSTNEKLFF; J gene: TRBJ1-4; V gene: TRBV2
CDR3 protein: CASSIGIGVANYGYTF; J gene: TRBJ1-2; V gene: TRBV19
CDR3 protein: CASSERTADEQYF; J gene: TRBJ2-7; V gene: TRBV25-1
CDR3 protein: CATSGRDGNTGELFF; J gene: TRBJ2-2; V gene: TRBV24-1
CDR3 protein: CASSPPPLTIGATDTQYF; J gene: TRBJ2-3; V gene: TRBV7-9
CDR3 protein: CASSQGSQDTGEKLFF; J gene: TRBJ1-4; V gene: TRBV4-3
CDR3 protein: CASSLKGRSSYNSPLHF; J gene: TRBJ1-6; V gene: TRBV11-2
CDR3 protein: CATSRDLPSAYEQYF; J gene: TRBJ2-7; V gene: TRBV15
CDR3 protein: CASSTGYQPQHF; J gene: TRBJ1-5; V gene: TRBV7-9
CDR3 protein: CSVARQGGADTQYF; J gene: TRBJ2-3; V gene: TRBV29-1
CDR3 protein: CASSKGQGVVRGYTF; J gene: TRBJ1-2; V gene: TRBV12-3/TRBV12-4
CDR3 protein: CSARTGNYGYTF; J gene: TRBJ1-2; V gene: TRBV20-1
CDR3 protein: CASSVWDYNEQFF; J gene: TRBJ2-1; V gene: TRBV9
CDR3 protein: CASSPERGRFYEQYF; J gene: TRBJ2-7; V gene: TRBV27